This T cell receptor beta chain derives from a study of cytomegalovirus exposure and HLA in healthy donors. Study findings and constraints: For TCR beta chains, V- and J-gene trimming was later linked to a missense DCLRE1C variant. The study put 150 to 200 TCR beta chains on its list as cytomegalovirus-associated.

Amplification used 60 Vbeta primers and 13 Jbeta primers. In the original workflow: An analysis that came later counted 80 million or so unique TCR beta chains, 9 million to 12 million shared. The table came from immunoSEQ multiplex PCR; TCRdb's copy has only in-frame clones and leaves some out. The V and J calls and clone size are taken from that table; D and trimming were inferred from the DNA. The table has approximately 54,000 clones, 82% seen once. Comment on this clone: Its specificity is not known.

The germline gives CDR1 LNHDA, CDR2 SQIVND (reference sequence). This CDR3 is 15 amino acids long. Between the trimmed V and J ends, which lost 3 bases and 3 bases, there was a span of 14 bases. V and J are TRBV19 and TRBJ1-1, with D perhaps matching TRBD1 (5 bases). The origin of this receptor is a woman aged 18 to 35 in good health and CMV-seronegative. Sequencing input: PBMCs. In DNA form, the CDR3 reads TGTGCCAGTAGTATCGGGGGTGTTAAGGACACTGAAGCTTTCTTT. It is translated as CASSIGGVKDTEAFF. The full variable domain, completed using reference TRBV19 and TRBJ1-1, is DGGITQSPKYLFRKEGQNVTLSCEQNLNHDAMYWYRQDPGQGLRLIYYSQIVNDFQKGDIAEGYSVSREKKESFPLTVTSAQKNPTAFYLCASSIGGVKDTEAFFGQGTRLTVV.